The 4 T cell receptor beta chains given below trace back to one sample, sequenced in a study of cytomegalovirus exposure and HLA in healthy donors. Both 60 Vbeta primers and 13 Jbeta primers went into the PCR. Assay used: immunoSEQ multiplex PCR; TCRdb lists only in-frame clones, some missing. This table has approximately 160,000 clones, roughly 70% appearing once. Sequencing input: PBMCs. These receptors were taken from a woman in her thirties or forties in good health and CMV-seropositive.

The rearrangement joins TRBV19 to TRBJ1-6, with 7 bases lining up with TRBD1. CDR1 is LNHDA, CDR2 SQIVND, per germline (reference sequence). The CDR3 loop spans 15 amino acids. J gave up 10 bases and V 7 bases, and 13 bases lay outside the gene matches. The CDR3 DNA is TGTGCCAGTAATAGACCGGACAGGCGGCAATCACCCCTCCACTTT. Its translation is CASNRPDRRQSPLHF.

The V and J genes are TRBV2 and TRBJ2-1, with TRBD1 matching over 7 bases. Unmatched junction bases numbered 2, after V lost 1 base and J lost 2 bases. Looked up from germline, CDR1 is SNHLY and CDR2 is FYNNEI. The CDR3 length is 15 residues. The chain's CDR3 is CASSEGGQTYNEQFF. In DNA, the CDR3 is TGTGCCAGCAGTGAAGGGGGACAGACCTACAATGAGCAGTTCTTC. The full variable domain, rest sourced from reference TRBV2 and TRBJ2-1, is EPEVTQTPSHQVTQMGQEVILRCVPISNHLYFYWYRQILGQKVEFLVSFYNNEISEKSEIFDDQFSVERPDGSNFTLKIRSTKLEDSAMYFCASSEGGQTYNEQFFGPGTRLTVL.

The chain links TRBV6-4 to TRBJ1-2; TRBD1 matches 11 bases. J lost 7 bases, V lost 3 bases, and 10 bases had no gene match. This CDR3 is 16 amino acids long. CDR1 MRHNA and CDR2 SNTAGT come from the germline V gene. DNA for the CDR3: TGTGCCAGCAGTGAGGGACAGGGGGACGGCGTCAGTGGCTACACCTTC. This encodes CASSEGQGDGVSGYTF.

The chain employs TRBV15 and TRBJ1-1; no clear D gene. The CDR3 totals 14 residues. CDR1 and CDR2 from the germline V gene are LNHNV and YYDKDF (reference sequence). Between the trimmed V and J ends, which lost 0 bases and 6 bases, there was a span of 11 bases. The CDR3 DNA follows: TGTGCCACCAGCAGAGATCGGGATATCCCTGAAGCTTTCTTT. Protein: CATSRDRDIPEAFF.